The present TCR beta chain was sequenced within a study of T cell responses to AZD1222 COVID-19 vaccine. Notes on the study in general: Recipients of AZD1222 seropositive at baseline numbered only 6 or 7. Donors in the cohort were predominantly white British and more often female, and clonal diversity was possibly underestimated.

The CDR3 runs to 15 residues. From germline, CDR1 is LNHDA and CDR2 SQIVND (reference sequence). Unmatched junction bases numbered 10, after V lost 6 bases and J lost 7 bases. Method: immunoSEQ multiplex PCR; TCRdb's copy keeps in-frame clones and lacks some. Here the sample spans approximately 190,000 clones, 75% to 90% being singletons. A note on this clone: Its specificity is not known.

J is TRBJ2-1 and V is TRBV19; TRBD2 matches at 9 bases. The specimen was peripheral blood, collected on day 0 of MenACWY control vaccination. This sequence was found in an adult in good health. This CDR3 is CASRSGTSMPNEQFF. CDR3 DNA: TGTGCCAGTAGGAGCGGGACTAGCATGCCAAATGAGCAGTTCTTC.